The T cell receptor beta chain under discussion was sequenced for a study of cytomegalovirus exposure and HLA in healthy donors (dated by TCRdb to between 2016 and 2019). Notes on the research overall: The roughly 670 repertoires of the first cohort and the 95 to 150 validation repertoires were produced on the same platform, according to a later analysis. The study aimed to test whether cataloging public T cell receptors could reveal signatures of past pathogen exposure. A separate validation cohort of some 130 different subjects was used in addition to the approximately 670-subject first cohort. To predict cytomegalovirus infection status, the study brought together high-throughput TCR immunosequencing, statistical association of individual TCRs with disease status, and machine learning. Broad study findings and their caveats: Three of the identified cytomegalovirus-associated TCR beta chains were confirmed in vitro to be specific for cytomegalovirus antigens. Of the cluster scores, 90% to 95% were above 0 in a later analysis, which found that TCRs clustered in the first cohort also tended to co-occur in the 95 to 150 validation repertoires. The authors suggested that the approach could potentially be generalized to other disease states and immunological phenotypes. The classifier was reported to diagnose cytomegalovirus status with high specificity and sensitivity in both the original cohort and the validation cohort. A later analysis lacked HLA typing for the validation cohort, so it scored co-occurrence in that cohort across all 120 or so repertoires. Across donors, most TCR sequences were observed very rarely, whereas some public TCRs were present in many individuals. A total of 164 TCR beta chains were listed by the study as associated with cytomegalovirus.

Library preparation employed the immunoSEQ multiplex PCR assay. As for the authors' bioinformatics: To diagnose cytomegalovirus status from the catalog of TCR beta chain sequences, a statistical classification framework was built. TCRdb holds this immuneACCESS table with in-frame rearrangements only. Some clones are missing; in checked studies, unresolved V genes explain under half, and the rest has no known cause. For V, J and clone size, that table is used; D and trimming come from the DNA. A total of about 120,000 clones appear in this sample, about 83% of them only once. The ten largest account for over 4% of the sample. Separate from the roughly 650-subject first cohort, the validation cohort of 90 to 150 subjects was the group to which the donors belonged. As to this clone: Which antigen it targets is not known. No per-base quality is available; no much larger clone lies one base away.

This TCR came from a young man in good health and CMV-seronegative. The specimen sequenced was PBMCs.

The CDR3: CASSKTGYGYTF. The DNA reads as follows: TGTGCCAGCAGCAAGACGGGGTATGGCTACACCTTC. The V gene is TRBV14 and the J gene is TRBJ1-2, with the D gene uncertain. V is shortened by 5 bases, J by 5 bases, and the region joining them spans 9 bases. The CDR3 contains 12 residues, cysteine and phenylalanine counted. Only the CDR3 portion is preserved as DNA: 36 bases, with reading frame beginning at the first base. CDR1 and CDR2 were assigned from the germline V gene as SGHDN and FVKESK.